Listed here are 24 T cell receptor beta chains from one sample, sequenced in a study of breast tumors, draining lymph nodes, adjacent tissues. From the multiplex PCR reads, TCRdb called clonotypes with MiXCR, one entry per CDR3 protein. Of about 220,000 distinct CDR3 sequences in the sample, roughly a third are singletons; the top ten hold 3% to 4%. Breast cancer patients provided tissue from their axillary draining lymph nodes. The sample comprised axillary lymph node tissue. The receptor set was obtained from a female donor with breast cancer. Some clones in this sample may be carry-over from other donors' samples.

The chain uses TRBV29-1 and TRBJ1-5; 8 bases line up with TRBD1. Losses at the gene ends were 8 bases for V and 1 base for J; bases not matched to a gene: 4. The germline V gene encodes CDR1 SQVTM and CDR2 ANQGSEA. The CDR3 loop spans 13 amino acids. This CDR3 is CSSTGASNQPQHF. CDR3 bases: TGCAGCTCGACAGGGGCGAGCAATCAGCCCCAGCATTTT.

This CDR3 reads CSATPGQGVYEQYF. CDR3 DNA sequence: TGCAGTGCTACTCCCGGACAGGGGGTTTACGAGCAGTACTTC. The V call is TRBV20-1, the J call TRBJ2-7, with 10 bases identical to TRBD1. CDR3 length: 14 residues. CDR1 and CDR2 from the germline V gene are DFQATT and SNEGSKA (reference sequence). J lost 4 bases, V lost 4 bases, and 7 bases had no gene match.

The chain uses TRBV12-3 or TRBV12-4 and TRBJ2-6; TRBD1 might be the D (6 bases). Deletions cut 6 bases from V and 0 bases from J, with 9 bases between. The CDR3 spans 15 residues. This chain's CDR3 is CASRETGSGANVLTF. The CDR3 DNA is TGTGCCAGCAGGGAGACAGGCTCTGGGGCCAACGTCCTGACTTTC.

As regards this clonotype: Because the CDR3's place on the DNA is in doubt, the DNA is left out and the CDR3 is given as listed by TCRdb. This chain joins TRBV27 and TRBJ2-7; the table's D call of TRBD2 was not tested on the DNA. The CDR3 totals 15 residues, both ends included. Looked up from germline, CDR1 is MNHEY and CDR2 is SMNVEV (reference sequence). The CDR3 sequence: CASILGGTQFYEQYF.

The J gene is TRBJ2-7, the V gene TRBV6-2 or TRBV6-3; TRBD2 matches 13 bases. This CDR3 contains 14 residues. V shed 5 bases, J shed 9 bases, and the junction held 7 bases outside the gene matches. Germline V gene data show CDR1 as MNHEY and CDR2 as SVGEGT. The CDR3 DNA reads as TGTGCCAGCAGTCCTACTAGCGGGGGGGCCGTGCAGTACTTC. It codes for CASSPTSGGAVQYF.

This clonotype came up a few times. The rearrangement uses TRBV28 and TRBJ2-7; unclear D gene. V was pared by 1 base and J by 3 bases, with 1 base between. This CDR3 has 11 residues. Germline CDR1 reads MDHEN; CDR2 reads SYDVKM. CDR3 coding DNA: TGTGCCAGCAGTTTATTCTACGAGCAGTACTTC. Encoded protein: CASSLFYEQYF.

This clonotype was seen repeatedly, ten times or more. The V gene is TRBV19, the J gene TRBJ1-2; D gene uncertain. Germline V gene data show CDR1 as LNHDA and CDR2 as SQIVND (reference sequence). Deletions cut 4 bases from V and 0 bases from J, with 6 bases between. The CDR3 runs 13 residues. The CDR3 DNA reads as TGTGCCAGTAGTACCAAGACTAACTATGGCTACACCTTC. Protein product: CASSTKTNYGYTF.

The V and J genes are TRBV20-1 and TRBJ2-7, with 14 bases matching TRBD2. CDR3 length: 16 residues. V lost 0 bases and J lost 6; bases outside the gene matches: 7. Germline CDR1 reads DFQATT; CDR2 reads SNEGSKA (reference sequence). The CDR3 loop reads CSARDVGLAGVLEQYF. CDR3 nucleotide sequence: TGCAGTGCTAGAGATGTGGGACTAGCGGGAGTGCTCGAGCAGTACTTC.

This clonotype appeared a few times. The chain recombines TRBV6-5 with TRBJ1-2; the D gene is possibly TRBD1 (6 bases). Looked up from germline, CDR1 is MNHEY and CDR2 is SVGAGI. V lost 5 bases and J 0 bases, leaving 16 bases between the germline ends. The CDR3 covers 16 residues. DNA for the CDR3: TGTGCCAGCAGTCAGGACAGTTTTAGTCCTAACTATGGCTACACCTTC. Translating it yields CASSQDSFSPNYGYTF.

The gene calls are TRBV6-1 and TRBJ2-5, with TRBD2 matching 12 bases. Germline V CDR1 and CDR2: MNHNS, SASEGT. With V trimmed by 6 bases and J by 0 bases, 5 bases remained unmatched. CDR3 length equals 16 residues. CDR3 in DNA: TGTGCCAGCAGCGTATCTAGCGGGGGGGACCAAGAGACCCAGTACTTC. Amino acid sequence: CASSVSSGGDQETQYF.

CDR3 nucleotides: TGTGCCAGCAGTCGCCTGGGCGGGGGACGGTTAGATACGCAGTATTTT. This encodes CASSRLGGGRLDTQYF. This sequence joins TRBV6-2 or TRBV6-3 and TRBJ2-3; the match to TRBD2 covers 7 bases. Trimming took 5 bases from V and 5 from J; bases not matched to a gene: 13. The CDR3 is 16 amino acids. Germline V gene lookup returns CDR1 MNHEY and CDR2 SVGEGT.

This clonotype was seen at least ten times. The chain has TRBV18 and TRBJ2-1, with D possibly matching TRBD1 (6 bases). The CDR3 is 15 amino acids. In germline, CDR1 is KGHSH, CDR2 LQKENI. With 3 bases removed from V and 3 bases from J, the gap between germline ends came to 12 bases. CDR3 bases: TGTGCCAGCTCACCCCGGCAGGGGAACTACAATGAGCAGTTCTTC. As protein: CASSPRQGNYNEQFF.

For this clonotype: The junction differs from germline at one of its ends, possibly a read error. The chain has TRBV9 and TRBJ1-3; D remains ambiguous. Germline V gene data show CDR1 as SGDLS and CDR2 as YYNGEE. The length of the CDR3 is 16 residues. The CDR3 sequence is CASSLGWPDPGNSIYF. CDR3 in DNA: TGTGCCAGCAGCCTAGGGTGGCCAGACCCTGGAAACTCCATATATTTT.

This clonotype was seen at least ten times. This chain joins TRBV7-2 and TRBJ2-7; the D is unclear. Germline assignment: CDR1 SGHTA and CDR2 FQGNSA. CDR3 size: 13 residues. The V end lost 1 base, the J end lost 4 bases, and 8 bases lay between the germline ends. The CDR3 here is CASSLVISYEQYF. In DNA, the CDR3 is TGTGCCAGCAGCTTAGTTATTTCTTACGAGCAGTACTTC.

This clonotype was observed many times. The V and J genes are TRBV11-2 and TRBJ2-7; maybe TRBD2 (5 bases). Trimming removed 3 bases at V and 6 bases at J, with 12 bases between. The CDR3 runs to 13 residues. Germline V gene sequence: CDR1 SGHAT, CDR2 FQNNGV. The CDR3 loop is CASSFVSGFEQYF. CDR3 sequence (DNA): TGTGCCAGCAGCTTCGTTTCGGGGTTCGAGCAGTACTTC.

The gene calls are TRBV19 and TRBJ1-6; D might be TRBD1 (5 bases). Trimming cost V 5 bases and J 8 bases, with 10 bases left between them. From germline, CDR1 is LNHDA and CDR2 SQIVND (reference sequence). The CDR3 contains 13 residues. CDR3 nucleotides: TGTGCCAGTAGTGGTCAGGGCTATTCACCCCTCCACTTT. This translates into CASSGQGYSPLHF.

This rearrangement joins TRBV28 to TRBJ2-7; 10 bases map to TRBD1. CDR3 size: 15 residues. CDR1 is MDHEN, CDR2 SYDVKM, per germline. The junction had 9 bases not matched to a gene; V was cut back by 5 bases and J by 5 bases. The CDR3 reads CASSETGGGSHEQYF. The DNA of the CDR3 is TGTGCCAGCAGTGAGACAGGGGGCGGGAGCCACGAGCAGTACTTC. The complete variable domain, with remaining parts taken from reference TRBV28 and TRBJ2-7, reads DVKVTQSSRYLVKRTGEKVFLECVQDMDHENMFWYRQDPGLGLRLIYFSYDVKMKEKGDIPEGYSVSREKKERFSLILESASTNQTSMYLCASSETGGGSHEQYFGPGTRLTVT.

This clonotype was detected a few times. The J gene is TRBJ1-1, the V gene TRBV7-2, with 7 bases matching TRBD1. The CDR3 consists of 15 residues. Germline V gives CDR1 SGHTA, CDR2 FQGNSA. The junction had 12 bases not matched to a gene; V was cut back by 7 bases and J by 4 bases. CDR3 in DNA: TGTGCCAGCAACGCGCCCGGGACAGAGAGCACTGAAGCTTTCTTT. Protein sequence: CASNAPGTESTEAFF.

This clonotype was counted ten times or more. The chain uses TRBV7-2 and TRBJ1-5; tentatively, D is TRBD1 (5 bases). V was pared by 5 bases and J by 2 bases, with 7 bases between. CDR1 is SGHTA, CDR2 FQGNSA, per germline. The CDR3 is 13 amino acids. CDR3 region: CASSRGGNQPQHF. The CDR3 nucleotides are TGTGCCAGCAGCAGGGGTGGCAATCAGCCCCAGCATTTT.

Ten or more counts support this clonotype. The V call is TRBV2, the J call TRBJ2-7; TRBD1 might be the D (6 bases). The CDR3 is 13 amino acids. Deletions cut 6 bases from V and 5 bases from J, with 14 bases between. Looked up from germline, CDR1 is SNHLY and CDR2 is FYNNEI. The CDR3 DNA sequence: TGTGCCAGCAGCCCAAATAGGGGGAACGAGCAGTACTTC. This sequence encodes CASSPNRGNEQYF. Supplemented by reference TRBV2 and TRBJ2-7, the full variable domain reads EPEVTQTPSHQVTQMGQEVILRCVPISNHLYFYWYRQILGQKVEFLVSFYNNEISEKSEIFDDQFSVERPDGSNFTLKIRSTKLEDSAMYFCASSPNRGNEQYFGPGTRLTVT.

The chain carries TRBV27 and TRBJ2-7, with 14 bases identical to TRBD2. The CDR3 contains 15 residues. Trimming removed 7 bases from V and 5 bases from J; junction bases left unmatched: 7. The V gene's germline CDR1 is MNHEY and CDR2 SMNVEV (reference sequence). For the CDR3, the DNA is TGTGCCAGCAATTCGGGACTAGCGGGAGCGGACGAGCAGTACTTC. Its translation is CASNSGLAGADEQYF.

There are many counts of this clonotype. J is TRBJ1-4 and V is TRBV7-2; D perhaps matches TRBD1 (6 bases). V gave up 6 bases and J gave up 10 bases, with 21 bases separating them. This CDR3 contains 15 residues. The germline CDR1 and CDR2 sequences are SGHTA and FQGNSA. CDR3 DNA: TGTGCCAGCAGTCCTTTCGAACAGGGTCGTGGAAAACTGTTTTTT. Protein: CASSPFEQGRGKLFF. Filled out from reference TRBV7-2 and TRBJ1-4, the complete variable domain reads GAGVSQSPSNKVTEKGKDVELRCDPISGHTALYWYRQSLGQGLEFLIYFQGNSAPDKSGLPSDRFSAERTGGSVSTLTIQRTQQEDSAVYLCASSPFEQGRGKLFFGSGTQLSVL.

At least ten counts were recorded for this clonotype. The chain joins TRBV5-5 to TRBJ1-4, with 9 bases identical to TRBD1. The CDR3 length is 16 residues. The germline V gene encodes CDR1 SGHKS and CDR2 YYEKEE (reference sequence). V gave up 4 bases and J gave up 7 bases; unmatched junction bases: 11. DNA of the CDR3: TGTGCCAGCAGCCTCATGGGCCGGGACAGGGCTGAAAAACTGTTTTTT. Its translation is CASSLMGRDRAEKLFF.

This clonotype was picked up a small number of times. A much larger clone differs by one base, so this may be a read error. In DNA form, the CDR3 reads TGTGCCAGCAGCTTACAGACAGGGACCTCCTACGAGCAGTACTTC. Amino acid sequence: CASSLQTGTSYEQYF. V gene TRBV11-3 combines with J gene TRBJ2-7, with 7 bases fitting TRBD1. The CDR3 has 15 residues. J was trimmed by 0 bases and V by 2 bases; bases with no gene match: 4. Germline V lookup: CDR1 SGHNT, CDR2 YENEEA.